These T cell receptor beta chains were read from a single sample in a study of blood T cell repertoires in COVID-19. Using immunoSEQ multiplex PCR, the repertoire was profiled, and TCRdb retains in-frame clones only, with some absent. The sample lists fewer than 200,000 clones; roughly nine tenths were seen once. Material for sequencing was peripheral blood. All receptors derive from a man between 18 and 29 years old who had recovered from COVID-19. Both conserved end residues are part of each CDR3. A D gene is named only where the DNA matches it firmly. Some rows mark clone size as missing; the rest say once, few, many or name a class of expanded clone.

length,V,J,D,size,DNA,CDR3
16,TRBV7-9,TRBJ1-3,-,-,TGTGCCAGCAGCTTAGGGGCCGTAGTCTCTGGAAACACCATATATTTT,CASSLGAVVSGNTIYF
14,TRBV6-5,TRBJ1-5,TRBD1,-,TGTGCCACTGTTGGGACAGGGAGCAATCAGCCCCAGCATTTT,CATVGTGSNQPQHF
12,TRBV28,TRBJ1-2,-,-,TGTGCCACAGCGGGGGTAATTAATGGCTACACCTTC,CATAGVINGYTF
15,TRBV5-1,TRBJ2-4,TRBD2,-,TGCGCCAGCAGCTTGGGTCTAGCGGGAGAGGCCATTCAGTACTTC,CASSLGLAGEAIQYF
14,TRBV28,TRBJ2-7,-,-,TGTGCCAGCAGCCTAAATACCGACAGCCCCATAAGCGTCTTC,CASSLNTDSPISVF
14,TRBV5-4,TRBJ1-1,-,-,TGTGCCAGCAGCGTGGACAGAGAGAACACTGAAGCTTTCTTT,CASSVDRENTEAFF
14,TRBV2,TRBJ2-3,TRBD2,-,TGTGCCAGCAGGCGGCGGGAGTCCCCAGATACGCAGTATTTT,CASRRRESPDTQYF
15,TRBV9,TRBJ1-1,-,-,TGTGCCAGCAGCGTAGGGGGGGGGCGGGACACTGAAGCTTTCTTT,CASSVGGGRDTEAFF
15,TRBV5-4,TRBJ1-2,TRBD1,-,TGTGCCAGCAGCGGGGACAGGGGCCGCGGCTATGGCTACACCTTC,CASSGDRGRGYGYTF
15,TRBV19,TRBJ1-5,TRBD1,-,TGTGCCAGTAGTATAGCCCGACAGGGAAATCAGCCCCAGCATTTT,CASSIARQGNQPQHF
14,TRBV19,TRBJ2-6,-,-,TGTGCCAGCCGGTGGAGGGCTGGGGCCAACGTCCTGACTTTC,CASRWRAGANVLTF
12,TRBV11-2,TRBJ1-2,-,-,TGTGCCAGCAAGGGGCAGGGTTATGGCTACACCTTC,CASKGQGYGYTF
12,TRBV28,TRBJ2-7,-,-,TGTGCCAGCAGTTTGGCCCCCTACGAGCAGTACTTC,CASSLAPYEQYF
12,TRBV10-3,TRBJ2-7,TRBD1,few,TGTGCCACCACAGACAGGGCCCACGAGCAGTACTTC,CATTDRAHEQYF
13,TRBV6-2/TRBV6-3,TRBJ1-2,-,-,TGTGCCAGCAGTTACGGGGGCGGTTATGGCTACACCTTC,CASSYGGGYGYTF
15,TRBV7-8,TRBJ2-2,TRBD1,-,TGTGCCAGCAGCTTAGGGACAGGGGTTGGCGGGGAGCTGTTTTTT,CASSLGTGVGGELFF
13,TRBV5-5,TRBJ2-7,-,-,TGTGCCAGCACTCTACCAAGCTCCTACGAGCAGTACTTC,CASTLPSSYEQYF
14,TRBV4-3,TRBJ1-1,TRBD1,once,TGCGCCAGCAGCCACGTGGACAGGGAGCCTGAAGCTTTCTTT,CASSHVDREPEAFF
15,TRBV7-9,TRBJ2-1,TRBD2,-,TGTGCCACCCGCAAGAGGAGCGGGAGCGCCAATGAGCAGTTCTTC,CATRKRSGSANEQFF
15,TRBV4-3,TRBJ2-3,-,-,TGCGCCAGCCCGCCTAGCGTAACTAGCACAGATACGCAGTATTTT,CASPPSVTSTDTQYF
16,TRBV28,TRBJ1-3,TRBD1,-,TGTGCCAGCAGTTCAACCGGGACAGCCTCTGGAAACACCATATATTTT,CASSSTGTASGNTIYF
13,TRBV9,TRBJ1-2,TRBD1,few,TGTGCCAGCAGCGTCGGGACAGGCGATGGCTACACCTTC,CASSVGTGDGYTF
13,TRBV2,TRBJ1-2,-,-,TGTGCCAGCAGTGAGTCCTTACCTAGCGGCTACACCTTC,CASSESLPSGYTF
13,TRBV12-3/TRBV12-4,TRBJ2-3,-,-,TGTGCCAGCAGTTTCCTATTCACAGATACGCAGTATTTT,CASSFLFTDTQYF
16,TRBV28,TRBJ1-2,TRBD1,-,TGTGCCAGCAGTTTCGGGACAGGGGGAGCTAACTATGGCTACACCTTC,CASSFGTGGANYGYTF
15,TRBV6-5,TRBJ2-3,-,many,TGTGCCAGCAGCGAGACCGGGATGGGGACAGATACGCAGTATTTT,CASSETGMGTDTQYF
15,TRBV7-9,TRBJ1-1,TRBD1,-,TGTGCCAGCAGCTTACAGGGGGGCATGAACACTGAAGCTTTCTTT,CASSLQGGMNTEAFF
14,TRBV6-5,TRBJ1-1,TRBD1,-,TGTGCCAGCAGTTTAACAGGGGGCCGAACTGAAGCTTTCTTT,CASSLTGGRTEAFF
12,TRBV2,TRBJ1-5,TRBD1,-,TGTGCCAGCAGAAGAGACAGGGGCCCCCAGCATTTT,CASRRDRGPQHF
15,TRBV7-2,TRBJ1-2,-,-,TGTGCCAGCAGCTTAGGGGGACAAGGAAACTATGGCTACACCTTC,CASSLGGQGNYGYTF
13,TRBV6-2/TRBV6-3,TRBJ2-1,-,-,TGTGCCAGCAGTCGCTCCGGCGCAGGGGAGCAGTTCTTC,CASSRSGAGEQFF
17,TRBV4-1,TRBJ1-3,-,-,TGCGCCAGCAGCCAAGAATCCCGAGCTTTCTCTGGAAACACCATATATTTT,CASSQESRAFSGNTIYF
14,TRBV5-1,TRBJ2-2,-,-,TGCGCCAGCAGCGTCCCAGTTTACACCGGGGAGCTGTTTTTT,CASSVPVYTGELFF